The clone carrying this TCR beta chain occurred a few times. This sample is part of a study of blood T cell repertoires in COVID-19. The CDR3 is made up of 14 amino acids. Germline V gene data show CDR1 as KGHSH and CDR2 as LQKENI. V lost 1 base, J lost 3 bases, and 9 bases lay in between. The protocol was immunoSEQ multiplex PCR, while the TCRdb copy is restricted to in-frame clones and leaves out a portion. The sample consists of about 150,000 clones, about 88% of them appearing once. The J gene is TRBJ2-5, the V gene TRBV18, with D perhaps matching TRBD1 (6 bases). Material: peripheral blood. This receptor was obtained from a woman aged 60-75 years with COVID-19, enrolled during active disease. CDR3 DNA sequence: TGTGCCAGCTCACCACGCCCAGGGGAAGAGACCCAGTACTTC. This gives the protein CASSPRPGEETQYF. The variable domain in full, completed from reference TRBV18 and TRBJ2-5, reads NAGVMQNPRHLVRRRGQEARLRCSPMKGHSHVYWYRQLPEEGLKFMVYLQKENIIDESGMPKERFSAEFPKEGPSILRIQQVVRGDSAAYFCASSPRPGEETQYFGPGTRLLVL.